Below, 5 T cell receptor beta chains from the same sample are listed, as sequenced in a study of T cell responses to AZD1222 COVID-19 vaccine. Assay used: immunoSEQ multiplex PCR; TCRdb lists only in-frame clones, some missing. The sample lists some 170,000 clones; about 87% were seen once. The source material was peripheral blood, sampled 28 days after the second dose of the MenACWY control vaccine. The receptors shown here come from an adult who received the MenACWY meningococcal vaccine as a control.

This clone has more than one count but fewer than ten. V usage is TRBV30 and J usage is TRBJ2-7; 9 positions match TRBD2. The CDR3 length is 12 residues. J gave up 9 bases and V 1 base, and 4 bases lay outside the gene matches. Germline assignment: CDR1 GTSNPN and CDR2 SVGIG (reference sequence). The CDR3 spells CAWSGTSELQYF. For the CDR3, the DNA is TGTGCCTGGAGTGGGACTAGCGAACTGCAGTACTTC.

The chain has TRBV11-2 and TRBJ2-2, with 7 bases that match TRBD1. The CDR3 is 15 amino acids. Trimming took 5 bases from V and 1 from J; bases not matched to a gene: 4. Per germline, CDR1 SGHAT and CDR2 FQNNGV. The CDR3 sequence is CASSPGQMNTGELFF. In nucleotides, the CDR3 is TGTGCCAGCAGCCCGGGACAGATGAACACCGGGGAGCTGTTTTTT.

The rearrangement links TRBV15 to TRBJ2-4, with 8 bases that match TRBD2. The CDR3 contains 16 residues. CDR1 is LNHNV, CDR2 YYDKDF, per germline (reference sequence). Trimming at V came to 0 bases and at J to 6 bases, leaving 7 bases not matched to a gene. CDR3 amino acids: CATSRDLAGGLNIQYF. The CDR3 DNA is TGTGCCACCAGCAGAGATTTGGCGGGAGGCCTAAACATTCAGTACTTC.

This clone was found once. The chain combines TRBV18 with TRBJ2-1, with 7 positions matching TRBD2. This CDR3 has 12 amino acids. The germline V gene encodes CDR1 KGHSH and CDR2 LQKENI. V shed 3 bases, J shed 7 bases, and the junction held 0 bases outside the gene matches. The CDR3 sequence: CASSPGGNEQFF. The CDR3 coding sequence is TGTGCCAGCTCACCCGGGGGGAATGAGCAGTTCTTC.

This chain uses TRBV10-3 with TRBJ2-7; D call uncertain. Per germline, CDR1 ENHRY and CDR2 SYGVKD. V gave up 5 bases and J gave up 0 bases, with 8 bases separating them. CDR3 length: 13 amino acids. Written as DNA, the CDR3 is TGTGCCATCAGTTCGGACGTCTCCTACGAGCAGTACTTC. Protein: CAISSDVSYEQYF.